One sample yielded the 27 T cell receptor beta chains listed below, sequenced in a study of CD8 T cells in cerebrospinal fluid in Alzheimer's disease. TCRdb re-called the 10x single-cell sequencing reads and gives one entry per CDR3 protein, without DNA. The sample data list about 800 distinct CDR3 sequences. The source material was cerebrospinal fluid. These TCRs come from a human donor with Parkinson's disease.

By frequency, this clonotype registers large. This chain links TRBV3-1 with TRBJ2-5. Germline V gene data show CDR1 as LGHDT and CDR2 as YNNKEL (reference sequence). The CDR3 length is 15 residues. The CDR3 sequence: CASSQGTSTQETQYF.

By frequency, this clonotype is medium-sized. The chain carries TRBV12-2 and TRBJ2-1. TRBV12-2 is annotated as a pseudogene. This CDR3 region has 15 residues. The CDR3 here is CASRLAIKRDNEQFF.

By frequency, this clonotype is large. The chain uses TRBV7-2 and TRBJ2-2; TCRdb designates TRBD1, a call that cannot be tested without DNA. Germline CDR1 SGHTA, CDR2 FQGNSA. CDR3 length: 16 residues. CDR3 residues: CASSPGERGNTGELFF.

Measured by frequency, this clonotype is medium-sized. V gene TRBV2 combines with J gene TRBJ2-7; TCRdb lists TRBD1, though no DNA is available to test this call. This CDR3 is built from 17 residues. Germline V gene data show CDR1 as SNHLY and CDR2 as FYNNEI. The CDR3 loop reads CASTLSRQARSSYEQYF.

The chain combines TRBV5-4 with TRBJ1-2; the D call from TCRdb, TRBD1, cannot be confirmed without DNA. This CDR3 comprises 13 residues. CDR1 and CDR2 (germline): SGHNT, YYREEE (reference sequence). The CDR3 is CASSKDRERGYTF.

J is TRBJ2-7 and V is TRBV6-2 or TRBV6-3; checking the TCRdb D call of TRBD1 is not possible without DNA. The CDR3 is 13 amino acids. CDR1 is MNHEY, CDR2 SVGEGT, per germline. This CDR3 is CASSYEGPNEQYF.

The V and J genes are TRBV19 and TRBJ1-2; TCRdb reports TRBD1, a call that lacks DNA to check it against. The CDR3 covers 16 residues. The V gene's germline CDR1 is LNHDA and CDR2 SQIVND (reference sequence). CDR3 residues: CASSPSGTEVFYGYTF.

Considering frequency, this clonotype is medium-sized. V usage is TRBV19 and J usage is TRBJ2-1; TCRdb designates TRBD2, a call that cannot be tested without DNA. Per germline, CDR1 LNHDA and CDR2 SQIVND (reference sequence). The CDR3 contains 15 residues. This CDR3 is CASSIMAGQDNEQFF. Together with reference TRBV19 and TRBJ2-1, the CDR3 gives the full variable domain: DGGITQSPKYLFRKEGQNVTLSCEQNLNHDAMYWYRQDPGQGLRLIYYSQIVNDFQKGDIAEGYSVSREKKESFPLTVTSAQKNPTAFYLCASSIMAGQDNEQFFGPGTRLTVL.

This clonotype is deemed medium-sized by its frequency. CDR3 protein: CASSPTPRQEQYF. The chain links TRBV18 to TRBJ2-7; TCRdb's D gene call, TRBD1, goes unchecked for lack of DNA. The CDR3 loop spans 13 amino acids. Germline V gene lookup returns CDR1 KGHSH and CDR2 LQKENI.

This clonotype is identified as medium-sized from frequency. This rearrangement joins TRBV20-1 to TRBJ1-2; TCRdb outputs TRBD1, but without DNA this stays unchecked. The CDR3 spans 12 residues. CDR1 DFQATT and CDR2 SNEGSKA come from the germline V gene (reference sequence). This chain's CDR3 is CSARRQGGGYTF.

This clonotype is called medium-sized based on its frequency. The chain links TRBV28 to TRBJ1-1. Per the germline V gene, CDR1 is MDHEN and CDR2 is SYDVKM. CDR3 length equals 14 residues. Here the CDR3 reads CASTRGGRNTEAFF.

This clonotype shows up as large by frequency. CDR3: CASSFGSGVAETQYF. The chain employs TRBV28 and TRBJ2-5; TCRdb selects TRBD2, and the lack of DNA leaves this call unchecked. Germline V CDR1 and CDR2: MDHEN, SYDVKM. CDR3 size: 15 residues.

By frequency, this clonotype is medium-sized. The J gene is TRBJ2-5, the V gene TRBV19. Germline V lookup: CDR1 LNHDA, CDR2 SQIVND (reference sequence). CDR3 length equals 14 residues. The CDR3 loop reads CASSIEGRRWTQYF.

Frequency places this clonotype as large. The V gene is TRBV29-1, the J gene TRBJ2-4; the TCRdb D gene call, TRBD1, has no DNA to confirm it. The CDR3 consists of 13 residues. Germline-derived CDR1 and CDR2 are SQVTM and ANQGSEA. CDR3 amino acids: CSVGTGGDNIQYF.

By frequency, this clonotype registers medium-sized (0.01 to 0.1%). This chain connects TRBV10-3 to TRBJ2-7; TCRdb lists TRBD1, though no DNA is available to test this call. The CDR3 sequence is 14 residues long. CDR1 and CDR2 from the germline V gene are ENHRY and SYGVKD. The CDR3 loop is CAIRGGTLVYEQYF.

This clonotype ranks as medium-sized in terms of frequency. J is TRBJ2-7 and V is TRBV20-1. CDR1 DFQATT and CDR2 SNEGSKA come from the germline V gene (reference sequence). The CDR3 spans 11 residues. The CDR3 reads CSAKGTDEQYF.

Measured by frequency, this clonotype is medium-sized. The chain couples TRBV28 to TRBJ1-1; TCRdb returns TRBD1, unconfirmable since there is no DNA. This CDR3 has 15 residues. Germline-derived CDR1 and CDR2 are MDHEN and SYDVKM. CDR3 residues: CASSLKDRLNTEAFF. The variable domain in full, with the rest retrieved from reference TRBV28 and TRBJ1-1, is DVKVTQSSRYLVKRTGEKVFLECVQDMDHENMFWYRQDPGLGLRLIYFSYDVKMKEKGDIPEGYSVSREKKERFSLILESASTNQTSMYLCASSLKDRLNTEAFFGQGTRLTVV.

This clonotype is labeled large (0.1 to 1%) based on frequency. CDR3 in amino acids: CASSPYRGPSGNTIYF. The chain joins TRBV28 to TRBJ1-3; the TCRdb call, TRBD1, lacks DNA for checking. Germline V lookup: CDR1 MDHEN, CDR2 SYDVKM. There are 16 residues in the CDR3.

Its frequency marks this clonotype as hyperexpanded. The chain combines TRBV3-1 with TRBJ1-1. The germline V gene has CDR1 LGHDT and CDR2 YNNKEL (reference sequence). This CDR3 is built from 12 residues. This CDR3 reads CASSHSRGEAFF.

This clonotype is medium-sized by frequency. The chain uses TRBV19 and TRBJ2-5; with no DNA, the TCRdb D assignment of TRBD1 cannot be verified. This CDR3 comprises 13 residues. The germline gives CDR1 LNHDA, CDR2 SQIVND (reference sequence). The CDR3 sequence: CATRTAAAETQYF.

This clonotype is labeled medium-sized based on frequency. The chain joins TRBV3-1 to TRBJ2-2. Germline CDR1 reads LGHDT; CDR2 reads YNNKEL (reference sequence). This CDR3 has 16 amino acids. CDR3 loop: CASSQEGISNTGELFF.

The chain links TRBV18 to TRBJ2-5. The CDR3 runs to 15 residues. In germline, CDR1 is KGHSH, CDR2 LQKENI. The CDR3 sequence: CASSPSVSTGETQYF.

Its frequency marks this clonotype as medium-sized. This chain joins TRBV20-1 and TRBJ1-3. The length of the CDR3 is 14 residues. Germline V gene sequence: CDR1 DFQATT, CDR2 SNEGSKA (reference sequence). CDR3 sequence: CSASASGYGNTIYF.

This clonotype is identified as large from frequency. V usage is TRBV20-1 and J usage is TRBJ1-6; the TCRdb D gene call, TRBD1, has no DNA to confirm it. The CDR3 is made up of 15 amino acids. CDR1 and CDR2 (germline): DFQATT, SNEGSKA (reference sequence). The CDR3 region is CSARVPGRGNSPLHF.

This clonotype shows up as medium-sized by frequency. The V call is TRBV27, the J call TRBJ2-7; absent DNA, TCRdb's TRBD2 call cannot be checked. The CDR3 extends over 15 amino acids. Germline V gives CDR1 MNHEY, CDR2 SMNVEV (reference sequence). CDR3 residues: CASSQTRGFGHEQYF.

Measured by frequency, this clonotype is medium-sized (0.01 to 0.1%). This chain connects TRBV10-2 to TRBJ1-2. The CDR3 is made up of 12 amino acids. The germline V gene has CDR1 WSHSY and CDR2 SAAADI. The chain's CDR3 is CASSELNYGYTF.

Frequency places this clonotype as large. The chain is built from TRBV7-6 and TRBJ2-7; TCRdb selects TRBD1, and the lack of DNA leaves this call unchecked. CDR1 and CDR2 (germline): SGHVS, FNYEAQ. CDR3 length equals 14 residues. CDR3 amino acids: CASSLGTGHNEQYF.